Below are 7 T cell receptor beta chains sequenced from a single sample in a study of blood T cell repertoires in COVID-19. TCRdb's table, derived via immunoSEQ multiplex PCR, lists solely in-frame clones and lacks some. The sample shows 200,000 to 250,000 clones, approximately 82% of them seen only once. Sequences were obtained from peripheral blood. The receptor source for this set is an elderly woman with acute or convalescent COVID-19.

This sequence joins TRBV6-5 and TRBJ2-1; 9 positions match TRBD2. Germline CDR1 MNHEY, CDR2 SVGAGI. The CDR3 has 13 residues. The junction had 2 bases not matched to a gene; V was cut back by 6 bases and J by 5 bases. The CDR3 loop reads CASSERGDNEQFF. The CDR3 DNA reads as TGTGCCAGCAGCGAGCGGGGGGACAATGAGCAGTTCTTC.

The chain has TRBV12-3 or TRBV12-4 and TRBJ1-4, with D unclear. The CDR3 length is 13 residues. V was clipped by 9 bases and J by 0 bases, with 8 bases between them. This CDR3 reads CASSYSTNEKLFF. CDR3 nucleotides: TGTGCCAGTTCCTACTCAACTAATGAAAAACTGTTTTTT.

The chain combines TRBV6-5 with TRBJ1-1; the D gene is possibly TRBD1 (6 bases). Trimming left V 5 bases short and J 4 bases short, with 17 bases between. There are 15 residues in the CDR3. Per the germline V gene, CDR1 is MNHEY and CDR2 is SVGAGI. The CDR3 region is CASSQLAGEGTEAFF. CDR3 nucleotide sequence: TGTGCCAGCAGTCAGCTGGCAGGGGAGGGCACTGAAGCTTTCTTT.

The rearrangement links TRBV28 to TRBJ1-2, with D uncertain. Germline V gene data show CDR1 as MDHEN and CDR2 as SYDVKM. CDR3 size: 15 residues. The V end lost 2 bases, the J end lost 4 bases, and 14 bases lay between the germline ends. CDR3 loop: CASSLIPLVGYGYTF. The CDR3 nucleotides are TGTGCCAGCAGTTTAATCCCCCTAGTAGGCTATGGCTACACCTTC.

The V call is TRBV10-3, the J call TRBJ2-3, with 11 bases matching TRBD1. The germline CDR1 and CDR2 sequences are ENHRY and SYGVKD. V lost 5 bases to trimming and J lost 5 bases; unmatched junction nucleotides: 3. This CDR3 contains 14 residues. CDR3 sequence: CAISLGTGGDTQYF. The CDR3 region has the DNA TGTGCCATCAGTCTAGGGACAGGGGGAGATACGCAGTATTTT.

The chain employs TRBV7-2 and TRBJ2-7; 9 bases match TRBD2. CDR1 SGHTA and CDR2 FQGNSA come from the germline V gene. CDR3 length equals 15 residues. The ends lost 4 bases at V and 0 bases at J; junction bases unmatched: 4. The CDR3 bases are TGTGCCAGCAGCTCCACTAGCGGGTTCTCCTACGAGCAGTACTTC. Translated: CASSSTSGFSYEQYF.

This chain joins TRBV15 and TRBJ1-5; possibly TRBD1 for D (5 bases). Germline CDR1 reads LNHNV; CDR2 reads YYDKDF (reference sequence). Trimming shortened V by 0 bases and J by 4 bases, and 22 bases separated the two germline ends. The CDR3 spans 19 residues. CDR3 DNA sequence: TGTGCCACCAGCAGAGAACCCGGAAGTGCGGGACTGTCGAATCAGCCCCAGCATTTT. Translating it yields CATSREPGSAGLSNQPQHF.